This TCR beta chain is drawn from a study of T cell responses to AZD1222 COVID-19 vaccine. Study-level findings and limits: Two AZD1222 administrations were followed by greater Spike-specific TCR breadth and depth.

Only in-frame clones appear in the TCRdb table, and some are missing; sequencing was by immunoSEQ multiplex PCR. This table holds 55,000 to 65,000 clones, 70% to 90% found once. This CDR3 spans 17 amino acids. V lost 8 bases and J lost 0; bases outside the gene matches: 9. Germline V gives CDR1 SNHLY, CDR2 FYNNEI. Turning to this clone: The antigen is unknown.

The input for sequencing was peripheral blood, taken on day 0 of AZD1222 vaccination. This receptor was taken from an adult in good health. The V and J genes are TRBV2 and TRBJ2-6, with 8 positions matching TRBD1. CDR3 residues: CASAGGRGPSGANVLTF. DNA for the CDR3: TGTGCCAGCGCCGGAGGCAGGGGGCCCTCTGGGGCCAACGTCCTGACTTTC. Combining the CDR3 with reference TRBV2 and TRBJ2-6 gives the whole variable domain EPEVTQTPSHQVTQMGQEVILRCVPISNHLYFYWYRQILGQKVEFLVSFYNNEISEKSEIFDDQFSVERPDGSNFTLKIRSTKLEDSAMYFCASAGGRGPSGANVLTFGAGSRLTVL.